What follows is one TCR beta chain and its context. The antigen is undetermined. TCRdb's copy holds only in-frame clones and misses some; the assay was immunoSEQ multiplex PCR. The data show 53,000 or so clones, with 79% seen just once and 2% to 2.5% held by the top ten. This CDR3 spans 14 amino acids. Trimming cost V 4 bases and J 4 bases, with 11 bases left between them. Germline V gene lookup returns CDR1 MNHEY and CDR2 SMNVEV (reference sequence). This specimen comes from a study of OX40 agonist ivuxolimab in advanced cancers. Study at large: Patients were dosed with the agonistic anti-OX40 (CD134) antibody ivuxolimab. Earlier treatment with anti-PD-1, anti-PD-L1 or anti-CTLA-4 was permitted, and less than 50% had received some. Study results and caveats: Doses of 0.1 to 3.0 mg/kg were accompanied by clonal expansion of CD4+ and CD8+ blood T cells by week 6. Among T cells, CD8+ cells averaged more expanded clones than CD4+ cells.

The V gene is TRBV27, the J gene TRBJ2-1; D is perhaps TRBD1 (5 bases). The TCR was taken from an adult with an advanced solid tumor such as melanoma, head and neck, liver or kidney cancer. The sequencing used CD4+ or CD8+ T cells sorted from blood, collected in a trial of the OX40 agonist ivuxolimab. This chain's CDR3 is CASSSWGQYNEQFF. The CDR3 DNA reads TGTGCCAGCAGTTCATGGGGCCAATACAATGAGCAGTTCTTC.